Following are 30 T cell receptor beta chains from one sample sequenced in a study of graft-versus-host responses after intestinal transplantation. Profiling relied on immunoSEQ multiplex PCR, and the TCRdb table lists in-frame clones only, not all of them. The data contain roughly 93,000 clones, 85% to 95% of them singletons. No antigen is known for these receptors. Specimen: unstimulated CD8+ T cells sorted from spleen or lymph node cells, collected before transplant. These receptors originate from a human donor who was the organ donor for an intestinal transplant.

The CDR3 coding sequence is TGTGCCAGCAGCAAACTAGGGGATACGCAGTATTTT. Protein sequence: CASSKLGDTQYF. The chain joins TRBV7-9 to TRBJ2-3; possible D gene TRBD2, 5 bases. V was pared by 5 bases and J by 6 bases, with 9 bases between. Germline V CDR1 and CDR2: SEHNR, FQNEAQ (reference sequence). The CDR3 is 12 amino acids.

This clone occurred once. The CDR3 DNA reads TGTGCCAGCAGCTTAGGCACCGAGGGGGACATTCAGTACTTC. Translating it yields CASSLGTEGDIQYF. V usage is TRBV13 and J usage is TRBJ2-4; D perhaps matches TRBD1 (6 bases). Germline V gene lookup returns CDR1 PRHDT and CDR2 FYEKMQ (reference sequence). The CDR3 is 14 amino acids. V was cut by 0 bases and J by 8 bases, with 11 bases left in between.

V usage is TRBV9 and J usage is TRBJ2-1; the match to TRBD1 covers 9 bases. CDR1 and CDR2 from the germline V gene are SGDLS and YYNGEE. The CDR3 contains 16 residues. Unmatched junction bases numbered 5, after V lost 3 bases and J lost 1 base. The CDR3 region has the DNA TGTGCCAGCAGCGGCACCGGGACAGGGTCCTACAATGAGCAGTTCTTC. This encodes CASSGTGTGSYNEQFF. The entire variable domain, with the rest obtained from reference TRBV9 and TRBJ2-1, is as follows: DSGVTQTPKHLITATGQRVTLRCSPRSGDLSVYWYQQSLDQGLQFLIQYYNGEERAKGNILERFSAQQFPDLHSELNLSSLELGDSALYFCASSGTGTGSYNEQFFGPGTRLTVL.

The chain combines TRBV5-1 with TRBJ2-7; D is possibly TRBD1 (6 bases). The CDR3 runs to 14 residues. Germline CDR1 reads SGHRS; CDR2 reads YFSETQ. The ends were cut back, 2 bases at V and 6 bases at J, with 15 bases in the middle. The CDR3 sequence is CASSFAGDLPEQYF. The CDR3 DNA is TGCGCCAGCAGCTTCGCAGGGGATCTGCCCGAGCAGTACTTC.

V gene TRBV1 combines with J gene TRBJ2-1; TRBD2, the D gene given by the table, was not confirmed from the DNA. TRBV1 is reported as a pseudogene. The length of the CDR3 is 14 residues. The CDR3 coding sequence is TGCACCAGCAGCCAATTCGGGGGGAACAATGAGCAGTTCTTC. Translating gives CTSSQFGGNNEQFF.

The CDR3 loop is CASQGRIAERGSGNTIYF. For the CDR3, the DNA is TGTGCCAGTCAAGGACGGATCGCGGAGAGAGGGTCTGGAAACACCATATATTTT. The rearrangement uses TRBV11-2 and TRBJ1-3, with no clear D. The CDR3 runs 18 residues. From germline, CDR1 is SGHAT and CDR2 FQNNGV. V lost 9 bases and J 1 base, leaving 25 bases between the germline ends.

CDR3 amino acids: CASRTGSYEQYF. Here the CDR3 DNA reads TGTGCCAGCAGGACAGGGTCCTACGAGCAGTACTTC. J is TRBJ2-7 and V is TRBV11-2; 7 nucleotides agree with TRBD1. In germline, CDR1 is SGHAT, CDR2 FQNNGV. The CDR3 contains 12 residues. V lost 6 bases to trimming and J lost 1 base; unmatched junction nucleotides: 0.

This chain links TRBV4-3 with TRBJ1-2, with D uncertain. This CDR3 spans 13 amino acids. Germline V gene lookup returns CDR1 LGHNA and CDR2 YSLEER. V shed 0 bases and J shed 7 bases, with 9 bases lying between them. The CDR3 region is CASSQDRTSGYTF. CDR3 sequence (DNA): TGCGCCAGCAGCCAAGACCGGACTAGTGGCTACACCTTC.

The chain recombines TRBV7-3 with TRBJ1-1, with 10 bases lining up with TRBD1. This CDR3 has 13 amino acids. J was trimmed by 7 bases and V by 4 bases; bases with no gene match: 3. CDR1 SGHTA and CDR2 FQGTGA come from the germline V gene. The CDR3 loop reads CASSYGQGGEAFF. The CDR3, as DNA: TGTGCCAGCAGCTATGGACAGGGGGGTGAAGCTTTCTTT.

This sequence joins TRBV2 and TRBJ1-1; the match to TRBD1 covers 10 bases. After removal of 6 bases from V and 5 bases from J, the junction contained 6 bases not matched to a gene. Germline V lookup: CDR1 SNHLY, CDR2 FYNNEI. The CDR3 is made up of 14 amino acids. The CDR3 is CASRQGTGATEAFF. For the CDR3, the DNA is TGTGCCAGCAGGCAAGGGACAGGGGCAACTGAAGCTTTCTTT.

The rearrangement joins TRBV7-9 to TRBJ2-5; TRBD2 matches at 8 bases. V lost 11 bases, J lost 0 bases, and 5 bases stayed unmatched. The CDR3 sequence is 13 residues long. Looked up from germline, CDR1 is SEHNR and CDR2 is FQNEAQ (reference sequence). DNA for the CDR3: TGTGCCGCGGCGACTAGCGACCAAGAGACCCAGTACTTC. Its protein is CAAATSDQETQYF.

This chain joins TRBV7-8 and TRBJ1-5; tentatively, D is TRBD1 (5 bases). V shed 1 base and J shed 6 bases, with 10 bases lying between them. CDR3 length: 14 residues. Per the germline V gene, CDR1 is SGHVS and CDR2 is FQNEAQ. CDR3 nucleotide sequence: TGTGCCAGCAGCTTAGGGACAATGGGTCAGCCCCAGCATTTT. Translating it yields CASSLGTMGQPQHF.

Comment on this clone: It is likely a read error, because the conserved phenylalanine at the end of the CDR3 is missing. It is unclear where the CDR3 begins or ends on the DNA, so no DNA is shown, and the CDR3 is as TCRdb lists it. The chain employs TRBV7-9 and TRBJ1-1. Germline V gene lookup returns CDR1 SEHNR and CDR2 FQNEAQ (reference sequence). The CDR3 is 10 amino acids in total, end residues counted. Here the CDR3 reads CASSLALKPL.

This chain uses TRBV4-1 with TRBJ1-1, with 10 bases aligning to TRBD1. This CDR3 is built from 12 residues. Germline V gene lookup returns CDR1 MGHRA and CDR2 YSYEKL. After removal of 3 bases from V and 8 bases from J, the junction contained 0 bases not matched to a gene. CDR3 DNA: TGCGCCAGCAGCCAGGGACAGGGGGAAGCTTTCTTT. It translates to CASSQGQGEAFF.

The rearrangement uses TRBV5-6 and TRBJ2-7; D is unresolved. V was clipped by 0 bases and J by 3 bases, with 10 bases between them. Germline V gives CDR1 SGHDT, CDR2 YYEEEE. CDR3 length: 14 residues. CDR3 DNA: TGTGCCAGCAGCTTGGTACAGCAAAACTACGAGCAGTACTTC. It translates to CASSLVQQNYEQYF.

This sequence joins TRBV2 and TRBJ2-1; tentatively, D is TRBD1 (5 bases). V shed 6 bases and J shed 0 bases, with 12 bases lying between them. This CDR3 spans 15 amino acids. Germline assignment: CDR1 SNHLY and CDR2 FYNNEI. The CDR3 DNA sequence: TGTGCCAGCAGCGGTCTGGACATCTCCTACAATGAGCAGTTCTTC. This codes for CASSGLDISYNEQFF.

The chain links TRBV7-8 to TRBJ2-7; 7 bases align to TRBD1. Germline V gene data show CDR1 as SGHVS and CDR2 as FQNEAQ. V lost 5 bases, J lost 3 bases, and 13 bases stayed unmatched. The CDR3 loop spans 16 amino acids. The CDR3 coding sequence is TGTGCCAGCAGCCAACGTCCACAGGGGACGAACTACGAGCAGTACTTC. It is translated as CASSQRPQGTNYEQYF. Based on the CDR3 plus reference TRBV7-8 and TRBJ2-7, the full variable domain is GAGVSQSPRYKVAKRGQDVALRCDPISGHVSLFWYQQALGQGPEFLTYFQNEAQLDKSGLPSDRFFAERPEGSVSTLKIQRTQQEDSAVYLCASSQRPQGTNYEQYFGPGTRLTVT.

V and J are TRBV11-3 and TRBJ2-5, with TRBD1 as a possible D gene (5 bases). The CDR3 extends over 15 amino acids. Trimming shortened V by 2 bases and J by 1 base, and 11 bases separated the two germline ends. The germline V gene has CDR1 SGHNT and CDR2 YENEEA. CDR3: CASSLRQGGQETQYF. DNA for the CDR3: TGTGCCAGCAGCTTAAGGCAGGGTGGCCAAGAGACCCAGTACTTC.

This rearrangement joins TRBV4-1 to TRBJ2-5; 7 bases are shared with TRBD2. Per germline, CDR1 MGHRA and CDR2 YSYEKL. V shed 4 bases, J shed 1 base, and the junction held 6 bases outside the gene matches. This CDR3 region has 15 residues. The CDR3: CASSLPTGGQETQYF. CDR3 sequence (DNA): TGCGCCAGCAGCCTCCCGACGGGGGGCCAAGAGACCCAGTACTTC.

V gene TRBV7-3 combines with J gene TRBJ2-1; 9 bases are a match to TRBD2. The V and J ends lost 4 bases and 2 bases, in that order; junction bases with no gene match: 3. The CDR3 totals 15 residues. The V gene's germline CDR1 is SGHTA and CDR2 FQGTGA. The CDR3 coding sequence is TGTGCCAGCAGCTCGGGACTAGCCGCCTACAATGAGCAGTTCTTC. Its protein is CASSSGLAAYNEQFF.

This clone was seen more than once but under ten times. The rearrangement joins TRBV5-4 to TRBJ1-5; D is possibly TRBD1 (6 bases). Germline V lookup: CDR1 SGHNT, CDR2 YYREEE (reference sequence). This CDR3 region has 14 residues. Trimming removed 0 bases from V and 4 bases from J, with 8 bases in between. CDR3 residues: CASSLEQGNQPQHF. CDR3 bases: TGTGCCAGCAGCTTGGAGCAGGGGAATCAGCCCCAGCATTTT.

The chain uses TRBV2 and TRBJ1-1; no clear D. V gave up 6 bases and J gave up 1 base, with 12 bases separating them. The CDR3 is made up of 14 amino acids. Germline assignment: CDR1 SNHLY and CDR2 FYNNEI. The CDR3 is CASRPTSSNTEAFF. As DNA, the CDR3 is TGTGCCAGCAGGCCCACCAGTTCGAACACTGAAGCTTTCTTT.

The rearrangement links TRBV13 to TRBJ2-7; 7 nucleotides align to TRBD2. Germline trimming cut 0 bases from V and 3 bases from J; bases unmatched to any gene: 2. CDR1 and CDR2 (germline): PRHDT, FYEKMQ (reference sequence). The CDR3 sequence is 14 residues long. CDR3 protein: CASSLGGGDYEQYF. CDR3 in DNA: TGTGCCAGCAGCTTAGGTGGGGGGGACTACGAGCAGTACTTC.

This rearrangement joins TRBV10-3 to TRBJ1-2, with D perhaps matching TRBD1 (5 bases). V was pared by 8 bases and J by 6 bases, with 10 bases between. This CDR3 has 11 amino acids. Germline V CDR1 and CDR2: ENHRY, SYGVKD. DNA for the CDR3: TGTGCCATCGGGCCCAGGGATGGCTACACCTTC. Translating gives CAIGPRDGYTF.

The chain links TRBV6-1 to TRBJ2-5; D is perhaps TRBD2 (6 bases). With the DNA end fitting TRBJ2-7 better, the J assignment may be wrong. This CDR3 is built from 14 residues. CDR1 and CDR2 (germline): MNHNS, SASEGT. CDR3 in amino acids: CASSSPGSSYEQYF. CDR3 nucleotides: TGTGCCAGCAGTTCCCCCGGGAGCTCCTACGAGCAGTACTTC.

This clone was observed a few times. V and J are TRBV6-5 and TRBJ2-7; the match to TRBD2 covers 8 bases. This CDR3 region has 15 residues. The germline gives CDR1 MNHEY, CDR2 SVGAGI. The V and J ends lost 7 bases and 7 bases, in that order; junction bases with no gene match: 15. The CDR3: CASTFYGGASEEQYF. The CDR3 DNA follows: TGTGCCAGCACCTTCTACGGGGGGGCATCGGAGGAGCAGTACTTC.

The CDR3 coding sequence is TGCGCCAGCAGCCAAGTTCAGTCGGGAGCCGGGGAGCTGTTTTTT. It encodes CASSQVQSGAGELFF. V and J are TRBV4-1 and TRBJ2-2; D is perhaps TRBD2 (6 bases). Trimming took off 1 base at V and 6 bases at J, with 12 bases between the two ends. This CDR3 region has 15 residues. From germline, CDR1 is MGHRA and CDR2 YSYEKL.

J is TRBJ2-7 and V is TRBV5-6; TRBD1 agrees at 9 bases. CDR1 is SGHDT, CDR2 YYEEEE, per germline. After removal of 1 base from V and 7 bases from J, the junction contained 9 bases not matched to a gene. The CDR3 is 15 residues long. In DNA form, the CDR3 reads TGTGCCAGCAGCTTGTCGGGACAGGGTATGAATGAGCAGTACTTC. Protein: CASSLSGQGMNEQYF.

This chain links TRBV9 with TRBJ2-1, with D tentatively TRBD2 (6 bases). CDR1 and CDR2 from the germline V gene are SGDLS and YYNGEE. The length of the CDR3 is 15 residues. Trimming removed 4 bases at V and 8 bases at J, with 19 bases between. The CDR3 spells CASSPRGTGYDEQFF. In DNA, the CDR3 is TGTGCCAGCAGCCCACGGGGGACCGGGTACGATGAGCAGTTCTTC.

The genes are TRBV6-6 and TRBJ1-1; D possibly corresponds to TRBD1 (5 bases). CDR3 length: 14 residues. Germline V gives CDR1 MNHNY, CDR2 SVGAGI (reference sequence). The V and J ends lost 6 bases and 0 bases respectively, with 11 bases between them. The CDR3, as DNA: TGTGCCAGCAGCCCGACAGCAATGAACACTGAAGCTTTCTTT. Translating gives CASSPTAMNTEAFF.